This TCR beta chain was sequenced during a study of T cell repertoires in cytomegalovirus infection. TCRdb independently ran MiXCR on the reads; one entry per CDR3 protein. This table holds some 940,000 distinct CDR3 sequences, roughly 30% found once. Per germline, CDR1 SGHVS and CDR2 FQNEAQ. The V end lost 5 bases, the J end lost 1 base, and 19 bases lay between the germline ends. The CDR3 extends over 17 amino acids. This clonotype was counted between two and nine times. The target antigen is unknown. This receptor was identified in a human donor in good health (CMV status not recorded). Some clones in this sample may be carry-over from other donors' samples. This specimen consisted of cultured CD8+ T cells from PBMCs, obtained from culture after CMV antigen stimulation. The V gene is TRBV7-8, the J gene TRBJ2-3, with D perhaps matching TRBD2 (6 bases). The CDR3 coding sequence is TGTGCCAGCAGCCTTATAGGCGGGAATGTCGGCACAGATACGCAGTATTTT. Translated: CASSLIGGNVGTDTQYF.